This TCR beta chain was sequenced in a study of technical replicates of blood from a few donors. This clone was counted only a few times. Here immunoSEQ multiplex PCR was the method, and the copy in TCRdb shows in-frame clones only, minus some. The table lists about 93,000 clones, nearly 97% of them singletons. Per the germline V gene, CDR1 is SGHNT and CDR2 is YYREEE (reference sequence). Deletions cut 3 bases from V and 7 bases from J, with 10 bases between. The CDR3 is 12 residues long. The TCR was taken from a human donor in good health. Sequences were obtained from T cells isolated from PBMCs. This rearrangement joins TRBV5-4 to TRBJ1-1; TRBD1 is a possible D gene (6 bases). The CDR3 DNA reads TGTGCCAGCAGCTCAGACAGGTATGAAGCTTTCTTT. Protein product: CASSSDRYEAFF.